This TCR beta chain was found in a study of CD8 T cells in ankylosing spondylitis. CDR1 and CDR2 from the germline V gene are SGHDN and FVKESK. The CDR3 extends over 15 amino acids. The ends were cut back, 4 bases at V and 4 bases at J, with 16 bases in the middle. This clonotype was counted at least ten times. Its cognate antigen is unknown. Construction of TCR beta libraries was performed using quantitative 5'-RACE with molecular barcodes. TCRdb re-derived calls from the 5' RACE reads in MiXCR, one entry per CDR3 protein. The table has about 130,000 distinct CDR3 sequences, 7% to 8% seen once. Study-wide results and limits: The study looked at matched synovial fluid samples from ankylosing spondylitis patients. Disease-linked clones were reported to be significantly enriched there. Earlier studies detected some motif variants in reactive arthritis synovial fluid and blood. Blood of patients with ankylosing spondylitis appeared to be characterized by a TCR beta motif of eight or nine highly homologous variants.

This TCR was sampled from a female donor with ankylosing spondylitis or in good health (not recorded which). The sequenced material came from blood, either unsorted or a sorted T cell fraction (not recorded which). The chain couples TRBV14 to TRBJ1-1, with D unresolved. CDR3 sequence (DNA): TGTGCCAGCAGCCCAAGACAATTGGCGAGCACTGAAGCTTTCTTT. It codes for CASSPRQLASTEAFF.